This T cell receptor beta chain stems from a study of OX40 agonist ivuxolimab in advanced cancers. At the level of the study: Cohort: around 86% men, mean age approximately 64, aged roughly 23 to 79. Findings and caveats of the study: At 0.1 to 3.0 mg/kg, clonal expansion of CD4+ and CD8+ blood T cells had occurred by week 6. On average, a greater number of expanded clones characterised CD8+ T cells relative to CD4+.

TCRdb's copy holds only in-frame clones and misses some; the assay was immunoSEQ multiplex PCR. The data contain 23,000 or so clones, 88% of them singletons. Patients who had autoimmune disease history or got systemic immunosuppression were left out. With V trimmed by 6 bases and J by 6 bases, 2 bases remained unmatched. CDR1 and CDR2 from the germline V gene are LNHDA and SQIVND (reference sequence). This CDR3 region has 14 residues. With respect to this clone: Its specificity is unknown. The sample carries other DNA sequences with the same CDR3.

This chain uses TRBV19 with TRBJ2-2; 12 positions match TRBD2. Sequences were derived from CD4+ or CD8+ T cells sorted from blood, sampled in a trial of the OX40 agonist ivuxolimab. The TCR originated in an adult with an advanced solid tumor such as melanoma, head and neck, liver or kidney cancer. For the CDR3, the DNA is TGTGCCAGTAGACTAGCGGGAGGTCCCGGGGAGCTGTTTTTT. It codes for CASRLAGGPGELFF.